This is a list of T cell receptor beta chains from one sample in a study of T cells in Graves' hyperthyroidism and ophthalmopathy. Each CDR3 protein is one row after TCRdb ran MiXCR on the multiplex PCR reads. The sample lists a few hundred thousand distinct CDR3 sequences, 20% to 25% occurring once. The sequencing sample was made of blood. All receptors derive from a man aged 45-65 years with Graves' hyperthyroidism. CDR3s include the opening cysteine and the closing phenylalanine or tryptophan. D genes are given only for firm matches. The listing skips clone size in some rows; elsewhere it reads once, few, many or a size class.

V gene: TRBV3-1; J gene: TRBJ2-1; D gene: .; clone size: .; CDR3 DNA: TGTGCCAGCAGCCAAGATTGGACAGAGTACAATGAGCAGTTCTTC; CDR3 protein: CASSQDWTEYNEQFF
V gene: TRBV19; J gene: TRBJ1-5; D gene: .; clone size: few; CDR3 DNA: TGTGCCAGTAGTATTTCGGGGGTCAGGAATCAGCCCCAGCATTTT; CDR3 protein: CASSISGVRNQPQHF
V gene: TRBV27; J gene: TRBJ2-7; D gene: TRBD2; clone size: .; CDR3 DNA: TGTGCCAGCAGTTCCAACACGGGGCGGGGGTACGAGCAGTACTTC; CDR3 protein: CASSSNTGRGYEQYF
V gene: TRBV20-1; J gene: TRBJ1-1; D gene: .; clone size: .; CDR3 DNA: TGCAGTGCTAGCCCGGCAGTCATGAACACTGAAGCTTTCTTT; CDR3 protein: CSASPAVMNTEAFF
V gene: TRBV20-1; J gene: TRBJ2-7; D gene: .; clone size: few; CDR3 DNA: TGCAGTGCTACCCCGAGAGTTAGCTCCTACGAGCAGTACTTC; CDR3 protein: CSATPRVSSYEQYF
V gene: TRBV10-3; J gene: TRBJ2-2; D gene: .; clone size: few; CDR3 DNA: TGTGCCATCAGATCCGACACCGGGGAGCTGTTTTTT; CDR3 protein: CAIRSDTGELFF
V gene: TRBV12-3/TRBV12-4; J gene: TRBJ2-7; D gene: .; clone size: few; CDR3 DNA: TGTGCCAGCAGTTTGTTTCGAGGGGGTTTGACGGGAGAAGTGGACGAGCAGTACTTC; CDR3 protein: CASSLFRGGLTGEVDEQYF
V gene: TRBV7-2; J gene: TRBJ2-7; D gene: .; clone size: few; CDR3 DNA: TGTGCCAGCAGCCCCGACTTCTACTCCTACGAGCAGTACTTC; CDR3 protein: CASSPDFYSYEQYF
V gene: TRBV6-1; J gene: TRBJ2-1; D gene: .; clone size: .; CDR3 DNA: TGTGCCAGCAAAGGGAGATGGTCCTACAATGAGCAGTTCTTC; CDR3 protein: CASKGRWSYNEQFF
V gene: TRBV5-1; J gene: TRBJ2-2; D gene: TRBD2; clone size: .; CDR3 DNA: TGCGCCAGCAGCCCGGGACTAGCGGGAACAACAGCGGGGGAGCTGTTTTTT; CDR3 protein: CASSPGLAGTTAGELFF
V gene: TRBV11-2; J gene: TRBJ2-1; D gene: TRBD2; clone size: many; CDR3 DNA: TGTGCCAGCAGCCCGCATAGCGGGAGACGGCGCAATGAGCAGTTCTTC; CDR3 protein: CASSPHSGRRRNEQFF
V gene: TRBV6-5; J gene: TRBJ2-7; D gene: TRBD2; clone size: .; CDR3 DNA: TGTGCCAGCAGTTACACGCGGGAGGTCTACGAGCAGTACTTC; CDR3 protein: CASSYTREVYEQYF
V gene: TRBV3-1; J gene: TRBJ1-5; D gene: .; clone size: many; CDR3 DNA: TGTGCCAGCAGCCAAGACAGGGGCGGGCAGCCCCAGCATTTT; CDR3 protein: CASSQDRGGQPQHF
V gene: TRBV12-3/TRBV12-4; J gene: TRBJ2-2; D gene: TRBD1; clone size: .; CDR3 DNA: TGTGCCAGTCAACAGGGGGTTGGCACCGGGGAGCTGTTTTTT; CDR3 protein: CASQQGVGTGELFF
V gene: TRBV7-8; J gene: TRBJ2-3; D gene: TRBD1; clone size: many; CDR3 DNA: TGTGCCAGCAGCTTACTTACCCGGGACAGCACCACAGATACGCAGTATTTT; CDR3 protein: CASSLLTRDSTTDTQYF
V gene: TRBV20-1; J gene: TRBJ2-7; D gene: TRBD2; clone size: .; CDR3 DNA: TGCAGTGCTAGCAGTAGCGGGAGAAGGGGCGAGCAGTACTTC; CDR3 protein: CSASSSGRRGEQYF
V gene: TRBV5-1; J gene: TRBJ2-2; D gene: .; clone size: .; CDR3 DNA: TGCGCCAGCAGCTTGGCCCCTCTGCGGACGAACACCGGGGAGCTGTTTTTT; CDR3 protein: CASSLAPLRTNTGELFF
V gene: TRBV12-3/TRBV12-4; J gene: TRBJ2-3; D gene: .; clone size: .; CDR3 DNA: TGTGCCAGCAGTCCCACAGGGCTTGCGCAGTATTTT; CDR3 protein: CASSPTGLAQYF
V gene: TRBV3-1; J gene: TRBJ1-5; D gene: .; clone size: few; CDR3 DNA: TGTGCCAGCAGCGAGAGCACCTTCGGGAATCAGCCCCAGCATTTT; CDR3 protein: CASSESTFGNQPQHF
V gene: TRBV18; J gene: TRBJ2-7; D gene: TRBD1; clone size: few; CDR3 DNA: TGTGCCAGCTCAGCGGACAGGGTGATAACCTACGAGCAGTACTTC; CDR3 protein: CASSADRVITYEQYF
V gene: TRBV7-3; J gene: TRBJ2-3; D gene: TRBD2; clone size: .; CDR3 DNA: TGTGCCAGCAGCTTAACGGGTTGGTCTAGCGGGAACACAGATACGCAGTATTTT; CDR3 protein: CASSLTGWSSGNTDTQYF
V gene: TRBV24-1; J gene: TRBJ2-1; D gene: .; clone size: few; CDR3 DNA: TGTGCCACCAGTGACACGAAAATGAATGAGCAGTTCTTC; CDR3 protein: CATSDTKMNEQFF
V gene: TRBV11-2; J gene: TRBJ2-5; D gene: .; clone size: many; CDR3 DNA: TGTGCCAGCAGCCTCAGCACGCAAGAGACCCAGTACTTC; CDR3 protein: CASSLSTQETQYF
V gene: TRBV20-1; J gene: TRBJ1-1; D gene: TRBD1; clone size: .; CDR3 DNA: TGCAGTGCAAGCCGGGACAGGGGGCGACGGAACACTGAAGCTTTCTTT; CDR3 protein: CSASRDRGRRNTEAFF
V gene: TRBV20-1; J gene: TRBJ2-3; D gene: TRBD2; clone size: few; CDR3 DNA: TGCAGTGCTAGGTCGGGGGCTAGCGGGAGATGGGATACGCAGTATTTT; CDR3 protein: CSARSGASGRWDTQYF
V gene: TRBV7-9; J gene: TRBJ2-3; D gene: .; clone size: .; CDR3 DNA: TGTGCCAGCAGATCGGGACTCCTCGGCACAGATACGCAGTATTTT; CDR3 protein: CASRSGLLGTDTQYF
V gene: TRBV24-1; J gene: TRBJ2-5; D gene: .; clone size: many; CDR3 DNA: TGTGCCACCAGTGAATTTAGACAGTTGGTGGAGACCCAGTACTTC; CDR3 protein: CATSEFRQLVETQYF
V gene: TRBV12-3/TRBV12-4; J gene: TRBJ2-3; D gene: TRBD2; clone size: few; CDR3 DNA: TGTGCCAGCAGTTCCGCGGGACTAGCGACAGATACGCAGTATTTT; CDR3 protein: CASSSAGLATDTQYF
V gene: TRBV5-8; J gene: TRBJ2-2; D gene: .; clone size: few; CDR3 DNA: TGTGCCAGCATTCTGCCGACGAACACCGGGGAGCTGTTTTTT; CDR3 protein: CASILPTNTGELFF